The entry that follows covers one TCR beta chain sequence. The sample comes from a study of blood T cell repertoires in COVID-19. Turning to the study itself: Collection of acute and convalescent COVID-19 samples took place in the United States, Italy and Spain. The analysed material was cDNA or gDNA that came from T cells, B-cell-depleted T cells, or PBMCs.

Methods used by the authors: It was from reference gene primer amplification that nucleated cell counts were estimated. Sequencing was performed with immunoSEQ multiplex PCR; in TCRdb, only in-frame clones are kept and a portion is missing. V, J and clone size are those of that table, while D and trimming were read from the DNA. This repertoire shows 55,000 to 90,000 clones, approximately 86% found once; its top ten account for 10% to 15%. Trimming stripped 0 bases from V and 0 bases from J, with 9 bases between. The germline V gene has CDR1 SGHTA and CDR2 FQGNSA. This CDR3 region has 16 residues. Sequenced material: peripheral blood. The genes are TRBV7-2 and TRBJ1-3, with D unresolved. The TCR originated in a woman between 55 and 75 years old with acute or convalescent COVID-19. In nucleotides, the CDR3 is TGTGCCAGCAGCTTAGCCGGTCTTAACTCTGGAAACACCATATATTTT. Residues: CASSLAGLNSGNTIYF.